The TCR beta chain described here comes from a study of blood T cell repertoires in COVID-19. Study summary: Donors in the United States, Italy and Spain gave samples during acute or convalescent COVID-19.

CDR3 length equals 14 residues. Deletions cut 0 bases from V and 11 bases from J, with 16 bases between. Germline-derived CDR1 and CDR2 are MNHEY and SVGEGT. Authors' methods: Reference gene primer amplification gave nucleated cell count estimates. Only in-frame clones appear in the TCRdb table, and some are missing; sequencing was by immunoSEQ multiplex PCR. That table supplies the V and J calls and clone size; D and trimming were determined from the DNA. The sample has some 200,000 clones, over 75% seen once. This sequence was found in a woman in her seventies with COVID-19, enrolled during active disease. Sequenced input: peripheral blood. The chain combines TRBV6-2 or TRBV6-3 with TRBJ1-1; D not resolved. The CDR3 DNA sequence: TGTGCCAGCAGTTACTCGAATGGGCCTTCCGGCGCTTTCTTT. Its protein is CASSYSNGPSGAFF.